The rows below give T cell receptor beta chains drawn from one sample of a study of T cells in Graves' hyperthyroidism and ophthalmopathy. TCRdb re-called the multiplex PCR reads with MiXCR, one entry per CDR3 protein. The table includes some 690,000 distinct CDR3 sequences, around a sixth detected once. The sequenced sample consisted of blood. The receptors stem from a middle-aged man with Graves' hyperthyroidism. The CDR3 runs from the conserved cysteine through the conserved F or W. The D gene is left open where the match is weak. The size entry is marked missing in some rows and otherwise reads once, few, many or a size class.

V gene,J gene,clone size,CDR3 length,D gene,CDR3 DNA,CDR3 protein
TRBV12-3/TRBV12-4,TRBJ2-6,NA,19,NA,TGTGCCAGCAGTTTAAACGGGGGCGCGTCCCATTCGGGGGCCAACGTCCTGACTTTC,CASSLNGGASHSGANVLTF
TRBV7-9,TRBJ2-1,few,12,NA,TGTGCCAGCAGGGAGGACTACAATGAGCAGTTCTTC,CASREDYNEQFF
TRBV11-1,TRBJ2-7,many,16,NA,TGTGCCAGCAGCCCTCTTTACAGGGACGTAACCTACGAGCAGTACTTC,CASSPLYRDVTYEQYF
TRBV13,TRBJ1-2,few,15,TRBD1,TGTGCCAGCAGCCGTCTGGGACAGGCTTTCTATGGCTACACCTTC,CASSRLGQAFYGYTF
TRBV11-2,TRBJ1-2,many,14,NA,TGTGCCAGCAGCTTAGATCTAGGAAACTATGGCTACACCTTC,CASSLDLGNYGYTF
TRBV9,TRBJ2-2,few,17,TRBD2,TGTGCCAGCAGCGTAGTAACCGGGAGGGCCAGCACCGGGGAGCTGTTTTTT,CASSVVTGRASTGELFF
TRBV9,TRBJ2-7,NA,14,TRBD2,TGTGCCAGCAGCTCCGGACTAGCGGAATACGAGCAGTACTTC,CASSSGLAEYEQYF
TRBV3-1,TRBJ2-5,many,11,NA,TGTGCCAGCAGCCGAGAGGAGACCCAGTACTTC,CASSREETQYF
TRBV5-6,TRBJ2-5,many,15,TRBD2,TGTGCCAGCAGCAAGGGACTAGCGGGAGGAGAGACCCAGTACTTC,CASSKGLAGGETQYF
TRBV30,TRBJ1-1,many,11,TRBD1,TGTGCCTGGAACAGGGGCACTGAAGCTTTCTTT,CAWNRGTEAFF
TRBV29-1,TRBJ1-1,NA,12,NA,TGCAGCGTTGTTCGGCAATACACTGAAGCTTTCTTT,CSVVRQYTEAFF
TRBV4-3,TRBJ1-5,few,18,NA,TGCGCCAGCAGCCAAGATTCCGTGACAGCCCGTAGCAATCAGCCCCAGCATTTT,CASSQDSVTARSNQPQHF
TRBV7-8,TRBJ2-1,few,12,NA,TGTGCCAGCAGCTTTGATAACAATGAGCAGTTCTTC,CASSFDNNEQFF
TRBV7-9,TRBJ1-2,many,16,NA,TGTGCCAGCAGCCTACTCCGGGGGGACGAGGACTATGGCTACACCTTC,CASSLLRGDEDYGYTF
TRBV15,TRBJ2-7,NA,15,TRBD1,TGTGCCACCAGCAGAGCGGGGACAGGGGGCTACGAGCAGTACTTC,CATSRAGTGGYEQYF
TRBV7-9,TRBJ2-1,NA,17,TRBD2,TGTGCCAGCAGGGGTCCTACTAGCGGGAGGGTAAGTGATGAGCAGTTCTTC,CASRGPTSGRVSDEQFF
TRBV7-3,TRBJ2-3,NA,15,NA,TGTGCCAGCAGCCCTACAGGGGGGGTCACAGATACGCAGTATTTT,CASSPTGGVTDTQYF
TRBV27,TRBJ2-5,NA,14,NA,TGTGCCAGCAGTTTAAGGCTAGCGACGGAGGCCCAGTACTTC,CASSLRLATEAQYF
TRBV9,TRBJ2-1,NA,15,NA,TGTGCCAGCAGCGTAGGGTCAAACTCCTACAATGAGCAGTTCTTC,CASSVGSNSYNEQFF
TRBV20-1,TRBJ2-7,NA,13,TRBD2,TGCAGTGCTGGGGGGGGGTCGGTCTACGAGCAGTACTTC,CSAGGGSVYEQYF
TRBV7-8,TRBJ2-5,NA,14,NA,TGTGCCAGCAGCTTCTACGTAGACCAAGAGACCGAGTACTTC,CASSFYVDQETEYF
TRBV9,TRBJ1-2,NA,13,NA,TGTGCCAGCAGCAGAGACACCTACTATGGCTACACCTTC,CASSRDTYYGYTF
TRBV9,TRBJ2-3,few,14,TRBD1,TGTGCCAGTGGAGAAGGGGGCCCTCAAGATACGCAGTATTTT,CASGEGGPQDTQYF
TRBV10-3,TRBJ1-1,NA,17,NA,TGTGCCATCAGTGAGGGAGCGCAAGGGGGAAGGGACACTGAAGCTTTCTTT,CAISEGAQGGRDTEAFF
TRBV10-3,TRBJ2-2,many,15,TRBD2,TGTGCCATCAGTGAGCGGGAGGGCGGCACCGGGGAGCTGTTTTTT,CAISEREGGTGELFF
TRBV18,TRBJ1-1,NA,15,NA,TGTGCCAGCTCCGAGTCTGACACTTATAACACTGAAGCTTTCTTT,CASSESDTYNTEAFF
TRBV4-1,TRBJ2-1,once,18,TRBD2,TGCGCCAGCAGCCAAAGGTCTCTGGCGGGAGCTTCCTACAATGAGCAGTTCTTC,CASSQRSLAGASYNEQFF
TRBV12-3/TRBV12-4,TRBJ2-1,many,12,TRBD1,TGTGCCAGCACCTACAGGGGAGATGAGCAGTTCTTC,CASTYRGDEQFF
TRBV7-9,TRBJ1-5,many,14,TRBD1,TGTGCCAGCAGCTTAGGACAGGGTTATCAGCCCCAGCATTTT,CASSLGQGYQPQHF
TRBV9,TRBJ2-1,NA,15,TRBD2,TGTGCCAGCAGCGTGGGGGAGGGCGGCTACAATGAGCAGTTCTTC,CASSVGEGGYNEQFF
TRBV6-1,TRBJ1-1,NA,16,TRBD1,TGTGCCAGCAAGAGGGGCCAGGGGGCAATGAACACTGAAGCTTTCTTT,CASKRGQGAMNTEAFF
TRBV15,TRBJ2-1,few,15,NA,TGTGCCACCAGCAGATCGGGGCTTTCCTACAATGAGCAGTTCTTC,CATSRSGLSYNEQFF
TRBV28,TRBJ2-2,many,17,TRBD1,TGTGCCAGCAGTCGTCCGCGGCAGGGGGCTAACACCGGGGAGCTGTTTTTT,CASSRPRQGANTGELFF